Presented here are 26 T cell receptor beta chains from one specimen sequenced in a study of blood T cell repertoires in COVID-19. Sequencing used immunoSEQ multiplex PCR; TCRdb keeps in-frame clones, though not all of them. Of tens of thousands of clones detected, roughly 85% appear once; the ten largest clones hold roughly 23%. Sequencing input: peripheral blood. These receptors all stem from a human donor in a cohort sampled during active COVID-19.

This chain joins TRBV30 and TRBJ1-6; D unclear. This CDR3 comprises 14 residues. Germline-derived CDR1 and CDR2 are GTSNPN and SVGIG (reference sequence). Trimming took off 2 bases at V and 8 bases at J, with 13 bases between the two ends. The CDR3 reads CAWSSSRLDSPLHF. CDR3 coding DNA: TGTGCCTGGAGTTCGTCCAGGCTGGATTCACCCCTCCACTTT.

The sample holds one count of this clone. The chain has TRBV23-1 and TRBJ2-4, with 10 bases aligning to TRBD1. TRBV23-1 falls under the ORF class, with uncertain function. The trim removed 5 bases at V and 6 bases at J, leaving 7 bases unmatched. The CDR3 covers 15 residues. The CDR3 region is CASSGFRDRGNIQYF. CDR3 in DNA: TGCGCCAGCAGTGGATTCCGGGACAGGGGAAACATTCAGTACTTC.

The chain employs TRBV6-2 or TRBV6-3 and TRBJ1-2; perhaps TRBD1 as D (5 bases). The V and J ends lost 0 bases and 7 bases respectively, with 15 bases between them. Germline lookup yields CDR1 MNHEY and CDR2 SVGEGT. This CDR3 has 15 residues. In DNA form, the CDR3 reads TGTGCCAGCAGTTACTCGGGACTGGTTGGGAGTGGCTACACCTTC. Its protein is CASSYSGLVGSGYTF.

The sample holds a few counts of this clone. The CDR3 sequence: CASSVQGGNQPQHF. CDR3 DNA: TGTGCCAGCAGCGTCCAGGGGGGCAATCAGCCCCAGCATTTT. The chain carries TRBV11-3 and TRBJ1-5, with 7 bases lining up with TRBD1. Trimming at V came to 5 bases and at J to 2 bases, leaving 3 bases not matched to a gene. Per the germline V gene, CDR1 is SGHNT and CDR2 is YENEEA. The CDR3 spans 14 residues.

CDR3 in DNA: TGTGCCACCAGTGATCTCGGACAGGGGAAGGGAAATGAAAAACTGTTTTTT. It translates to CATSDLGQGKGNEKLFF. The genes are TRBV24-1 and TRBJ1-4; TRBD1 matches 9 bases. The V segment lost 3 bases and the J segment 5 bases; nucleotides outside the gene matches: 9. The CDR3 length is 17 residues. Germline V gene sequence: CDR1 KGHDR, CDR2 SFDVKD.

The genes are TRBV7-2 and TRBJ2-1; perhaps TRBD2 as D (5 bases). The V gene's germline CDR1 is SGHTA and CDR2 FQGNSA. V lost 5 bases to trimming and J lost 9 bases, with 11 bases between them. The CDR3 loop spans 12 amino acids. The CDR3 DNA is TGTGCCAGCAGCCGAGGGTGGGGTGAGCAGTTCTTC. Translating gives CASSRGWGEQFF.

This clone has a handful of counts. The genes are TRBV18 and TRBJ2-3, with D unresolved. This CDR3 contains 15 residues. Germline V gives CDR1 KGHSH, CDR2 LQKENI. The V end was cut by 10 bases, the J end by 2 bases, with 19 bases between. The CDR3 sequence is CATSLNRGYTDTQYF. CDR3 coding DNA: TGTGCCACCTCTCTAAATCGCGGTTACACAGATACGCAGTATTTT.

The genes are TRBV28 and TRBJ2-5; 10 bases fit TRBD2. V dropped 2 bases and J dropped 4; count of bases not matched to a gene: 1. From germline, CDR1 is MDHEN and CDR2 SYDVKM. The CDR3 sequence is 14 residues long. The CDR3 nucleotides read TGTGCCAGCAGTTTAAGCGGGGGGGTAGAGACCCAGTACTTC. Protein product: CASSLSGGVETQYF.

The chain recombines TRBV9 with TRBJ2-3; 11 bases match TRBD2. The CDR3 runs to 19 residues. In germline, CDR1 is SGDLS, CDR2 YYNGEE. V trimming: 0 bases; J trimming: 0 bases; junction bases outside the gene matches: 9. The CDR3 here is CASSVAHLAGGTSTDTQYF. CDR3 nucleotides: TGTGCCAGCAGCGTAGCTCATCTAGCGGGGGGCACTAGCACAGATACGCAGTATTTT.

The V gene is TRBV7-2, the J gene TRBJ2-2; tentatively, D is TRBD1 (6 bases). The germline gives CDR1 SGHTA, CDR2 FQGNSA. This CDR3 spans 15 amino acids. Deletions cut 5 bases from V and 0 bases from J, with 10 bases between. CDR3 in amino acids: CASSRRTANTGELFF. CDR3 nucleotide sequence: TGTGCCAGCAGCCGCCGGACAGCGAACACCGGGGAGCTGTTTTTT.

Here the CDR3 reads CATRDSPPSPLHF. CDR3 DNA: TGTGCCACCCGGGACAGCCCCCCTTCACCCCTCCACTTT. The rearrangement joins TRBV19 to TRBJ1-6; 7 bases are shared with TRBD1. The germline gives CDR1 LNHDA, CDR2 SQIVND (reference sequence). The CDR3 spans 13 residues. V lost 10 bases and J lost 9; bases outside the gene matches: 9.

The chain links TRBV2 to TRBJ1-1; 10 bases are shared with TRBD1. Germline CDR1 is SNHLY and CDR2 is FYNNEI. Trimming cost V 8 bases and J 1 base; bases outside gene matches: 13. The CDR3 covers 17 residues. DNA of the CDR3: TGTGCCAGCCAAAGGGGCGACAGGGGGCTTTGGAACACTGAAGCTTTCTTT. This codes for CASQRGDRGLWNTEAFF.

CDR3 sequence: CASSPTPSGRLYGYTF. CDR3 nucleotides: TGTGCCAGCAGCCCAACCCCGAGCGGCAGGCTCTATGGCTACACCTTC. The chain combines TRBV7-2 with TRBJ1-2; D gene uncertain. Per germline, CDR1 SGHTA and CDR2 FQGNSA. With 5 bases removed from V and 4 bases from J, the gap between germline ends came to 20 bases. CDR3 size: 16 residues.

V usage is TRBV9 and J usage is TRBJ1-2; 7 nucleotides line up with TRBD1. CDR3 length: 14 amino acids. J gave up 6 bases and V 4 bases, and 9 bases lay outside the gene matches. Looked up from germline, CDR1 is SGDLS and CDR2 is YYNGEE. CDR3 coding DNA: TGTGCCAGCAGCCCATACTTGACAGGGAATGGCTACACCTTC. This gives the protein CASSPYLTGNGYTF. Drawing the rest from reference TRBV9 and TRBJ1-2, the complete variable domain is DSGVTQTPKHLITATGQRVTLRCSPRSGDLSVYWYQQSLDQGLQFLIQYYNGEERAKGNILERFSAQQFPDLHSELNLSSLELGDSALYFCASSPYLTGNGYTFGSGTRLTVV.

This chain connects TRBV18 to TRBJ1-1; 7 nucleotides agree with TRBD1. The CDR3 consists of 14 residues. The V and J ends lost 1 base and 5 bases, in that order; junction bases with no gene match: 4. Germline V lookup: CDR1 KGHSH, CDR2 LQKENI. CDR3 sequence reads: CASSPRQGRTEAFF. Written as DNA, the CDR3 is TGTGCCAGCTCACCACGACAGGGTAGGACTGAAGCTTTCTTT.

The chain employs TRBV6-1 and TRBJ1-1, with 8 nucleotides matching TRBD1. The J segment lost 2 bases and the V segment lost 1 base, leaving 6 bases of the junction unmatched. Germline V gene lookup returns CDR1 MNHNS and CDR2 SASEGT. There are 16 residues in the CDR3. The CDR3 region is CASSEGQGAANTEAFF. For the CDR3, the DNA is TGTGCCAGCAGTGAAGGGCAGGGGGCGGCCAACACTGAAGCTTTCTTT.

This clone has only one observation. V and J are TRBV24-1 and TRBJ1-2; D may be TRBD1 (5 bases). Germline V gene lookup returns CDR1 KGHDR and CDR2 SFDVKD. Between the trimmed V and J ends, which lost 3 bases and 3 bases, there was a span of 16 bases. The CDR3 sequence is 16 residues long. This CDR3 reads CATSDPGASEDYGYTF. CDR3 DNA sequence: TGTGCCACCAGTGATCCTGGGGCCAGTGAGGACTATGGCTACACCTTC.

The chain uses TRBV18 and TRBJ1-4, with 10 bases fitting TRBD1. CDR3 length: 18 residues. The V gene end was trimmed by 2 bases and the J gene end by 3 bases; junction bases not matched to a gene: 9. In germline, CDR1 is KGHSH, CDR2 LQKENI. CDR3 sequence (DNA): TGTGCCAGCTCACCAAAGAGACAGGGGGCGCTTGCTAATGAAAAACTGTTTTTT. Translated, it gives CASSPKRQGALANEKLFF.

The V gene is TRBV18, the J gene TRBJ1-3, with 7 bases lining up with TRBD1. Germline V gene data show CDR1 as KGHSH and CDR2 as LQKENI. The CDR3 runs to 14 residues. After removal of 6 bases from V and 3 bases from J, the junction contained 5 bases not matched to a gene. The CDR3: CASSSQGVGNTIYF. DNA of the CDR3: TGTGCCAGCTCGTCTCAGGGGGTTGGAAACACCATATATTTT. Full variable domain (missing parts from reference TRBV18 and TRBJ1-3): NAGVMQNPRHLVRRRGQEARLRCSPMKGHSHVYWYRQLPEEGLKFMVYLQKENIIDESGMPKERFSAEFPKEGPSILRIQQVVRGDSAAYFCASSSQGVGNTIYFGEGSWLTVV.

This clone showed up just once. This rearrangement joins TRBV6-5 to TRBJ2-3; perhaps TRBD2 as D (5 bases). V was trimmed by 10 bases and J by 3 bases, leaving 20 bases between them. This CDR3 has 15 amino acids. Germline V gene sequence: CDR1 MNHEY, CDR2 SVGAGI. The CDR3 DNA reads as TGTGCCACCCTGAACTGGAGGCTCGGAACAGATACGCAGTATTTT. Its translation: CATLNWRLGTDTQYF.

This sequence joins TRBV28 and TRBJ2-7, with TRBD2 identical over 10 bases. The V gene's germline CDR1 is MDHEN and CDR2 SYDVKM. J was trimmed by 0 bases and V by 4 bases; bases with no gene match: 9. The CDR3 is made up of 17 amino acids. The CDR3: CASSSPSGGSSSYEQYF. The CDR3 nucleotides are TGTGCCAGCAGTTCCCCTAGCGGGGGCTCTAGCTCCTACGAGCAGTACTTC.

This sequence joins TRBV18 and TRBJ2-3; D is perhaps TRBD1 (5 bases). In germline, CDR1 is KGHSH, CDR2 LQKENI. V lost 0 bases and J 4 bases, leaving 5 bases between the germline ends. The CDR3 spans 13 residues. The CDR3: CASSPPGADTQYF. Here the CDR3 DNA reads TGTGCCAGCTCACCACCAGGGGCAGATACGCAGTATTTT.

The CDR3 region has the DNA TGCGCCAGCAGCCGCATAGACAGTAGCTCTGGAAACACCATATATTTT. Residues: CASSRIDSSSGNTIYF. V is TRBV5-1 and J is TRBJ1-3; D might be TRBD1 (5 bases). The CDR3 covers 16 residues. Between the trimmed V and J ends, which lost 4 bases and 0 bases, there was a span of 14 bases. Germline V CDR1 and CDR2: SGHRS, YFSETQ. The full variable domain, rest sourced from reference TRBV5-1 and TRBJ1-3, is KAGVTQTPRYLIKTRGQQVTLSCSPISGHRSVSWYQQTPGQGLQFLFEYFSETQRNKGNFPGRFSGRQFSNSRSEMNVSTLELGDSALYLCASSRIDSSSGNTIYFGEGSWLTVV.

This chain links TRBV6-2 or TRBV6-3 with TRBJ2-7; 8 positions agree with TRBD2. Germline V gene data show CDR1 as MNHEY and CDR2 as SVGEGT. The V and J ends lost 2 bases and 0 bases, in that order; junction bases with no gene match: 9. The CDR3 runs to 17 residues. CDR3 in DNA: TGTGCCAGCAGTTACCCCCCACTAGCGGATAGCTCCTACGAGCAGTACTTC. It codes for CASSYPPLADSSYEQYF.

The V and J genes are TRBV3-1 (or the pseudogene TRBV3-2) and TRBJ2-7, with 11 positions matching TRBD1. This CDR3 comprises 17 residues. After removal of 0 bases from V and 3 bases from J, the junction contained 7 bases not matched to a gene. The germline CDR1 and CDR2 sequences are LGHDT and YNNKEL (reference sequence). CDR3 in DNA: TGTGCCAGCAGCCAAGATCGGACAGGGGGCAAAATCTACGAGCAGTACTTC. Protein: CASSQDRTGGKIYEQYF.

This chain connects TRBV7-2 to TRBJ2-3; 11 positions match TRBD2. Germline lookup yields CDR1 SGHTA and CDR2 FQGNSA. The V gene end was trimmed by 2 bases and the J gene end by 4 bases; junction bases not matched to a gene: 8. This CDR3 has 17 residues. CDR3 sequence: CASSLRASGGSADTQYF. The CDR3 coding sequence is TGTGCCAGCAGCTTAAGGGCTAGCGGGGGGTCCGCAGATACGCAGTATTTT.